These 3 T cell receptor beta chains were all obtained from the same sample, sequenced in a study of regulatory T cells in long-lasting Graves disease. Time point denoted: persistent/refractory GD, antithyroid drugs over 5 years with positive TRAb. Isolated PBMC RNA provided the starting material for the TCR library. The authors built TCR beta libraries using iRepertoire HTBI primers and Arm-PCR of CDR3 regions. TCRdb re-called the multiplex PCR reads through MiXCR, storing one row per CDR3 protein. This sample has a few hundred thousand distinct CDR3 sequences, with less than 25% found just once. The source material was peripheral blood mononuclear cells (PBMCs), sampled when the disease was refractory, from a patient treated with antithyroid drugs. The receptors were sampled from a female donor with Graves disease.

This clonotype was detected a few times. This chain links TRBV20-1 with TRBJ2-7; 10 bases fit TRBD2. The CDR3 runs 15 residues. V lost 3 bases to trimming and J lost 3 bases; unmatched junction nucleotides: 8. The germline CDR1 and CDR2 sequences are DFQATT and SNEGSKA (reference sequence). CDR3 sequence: CSARTSGLHYYEQYF. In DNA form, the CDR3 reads TGCAGTGCTAGGACTAGCGGGCTACACTACTACGAGCAGTACTTC.

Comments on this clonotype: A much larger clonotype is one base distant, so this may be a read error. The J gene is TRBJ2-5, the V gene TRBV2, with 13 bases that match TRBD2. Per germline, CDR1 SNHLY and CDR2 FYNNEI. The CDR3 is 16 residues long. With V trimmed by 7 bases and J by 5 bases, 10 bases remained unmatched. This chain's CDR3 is CASNDGLAGDLETQYF. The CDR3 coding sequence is TGTGCCAGCAATGACGGACTAGCGGGAGATCTGGAGACCCAGTACTTC.

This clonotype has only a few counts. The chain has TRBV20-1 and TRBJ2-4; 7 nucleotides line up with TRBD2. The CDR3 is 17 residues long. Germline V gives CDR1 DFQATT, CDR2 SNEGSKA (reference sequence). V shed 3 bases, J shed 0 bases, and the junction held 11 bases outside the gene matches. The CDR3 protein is CSASFPLGGVAKNIQYF. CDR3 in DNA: TGCAGTGCTAGTTTCCCCTTGGGAGGGGTAGCCAAAAACATTCAGTACTTC.